A selection of T cell receptor beta chains follows, all from one sample in a study of T-cell memory formation after mild COVID-19. TCRdb independently ran MiXCR on the 5' RACE reads; one entry per CDR3 protein. In the table there are approximately 260,000 distinct CDR3 sequences, approximately 15% of which are singletons. The sample was PBMCs or a T cell subset sorted from them (not recorded which). Every receptor here comes from a man aged 18 to 30 who had mild COVID-19 (a few samples of this study predate the infection). Cell type and time point are not known. Both conserved end residues are part of each CDR3. The order of the fields is J gene, D gene, V gene, clone size, CDR3 protein, CDR3 DNA. The D gene is left open where the match is weak. A clone size is listed for some rows: how often the clone was seen (once, few, many), or a class if it is expanded.

TRBJ2-4 . TRBV4-2 many CASSQGSQLAKNIQYF TGTGCCAGCAGCCAAGGTTCCCAACTAGCCAAAAACATTCAGTACTTC
TRBJ1-2 . TRBV5-1 . CASSFQGPDYGYTF TGCGCCAGCAGCTTCCAAGGGCCGGACTATGGCTACACCTTC
TRBJ1-2 . TRBV30 many CASPRAGNYGYTF TGTGCCTCGCCACGTGCGGGAAACTATGGCTACACCTTC
TRBJ2-5 . TRBV7-3 . CASSSDPGSAQYF TGTGCCAGCAGCTCAGACCCTGGTTCAGCCCAGTACTTC
TRBJ2-2 . TRBV11-3 few CADRVGGQNTGELFF TGTGCCGATCGGGTGGGTGGACAGAACACCGGGGAGCTGTTTTTT
TRBJ2-7 . TRBV30 few CAWSLTAREQYF TGTGCCTGGAGTCTGACAGCCAGGGAGCAGTACTTC
TRBJ2-1 . TRBV29-1 few CSASSTYNEQFF TGCAGCGCGTCTAGCACCTACAATGAGCAGTTCTTC
TRBJ2-3 . TRBV20-1 . CSARDRRGADTQYF TGCAGTGCTAGAGACAGAAGAGGGGCAGATACGCAGTATTTT
TRBJ1-1 . TRBV11-2 many CASSYWTNTEAFF TGTGCCAGCAGCTATTGGACGAACACTGAAGCTTTCTTT
TRBJ1-1 TRBD1 TRBV29-1 few CSVTGGRSTEAFF TGCAGCGTGACAGGGGGCAGGAGCACTGAAGCTTTCTTT
TRBJ1-1 . TRBV5-4 many CASSLANTEAFF TGTGCCAGCAGCTTGGCGAACACTGAAGCTTTCTTT
TRBJ2-7 . TRBV7-9 few CALEGADDVREQYF TGTGCCTTGGAGGGGGCAGATGACGTTCGAGAGCAGTACTTC
TRBJ2-3 TRBD2 TRBV20-1 . CSARRGGRDTQYF TGCAGTGCTAGACGCGGGGGGAGGGATACGCAGTATTTT
TRBJ1-4 TRBD1 TRBV20-1 . CSARDRQAATNEKLFF TGCAGTGCTAGGGACAGGCAAGCAGCAACTAATGAAAAACTGTTTTTT
TRBJ2-5 . TRBV5-5 many CASSFFLLGGKETQYF TGTGCCAGCAGCTTTTTTCTCCTTGGGGGGAAAGAGACCCAGTACTTC
TRBJ2-3 . TRBV2 few CASSEARGGLDTQYF TGTGCCAGCAGTGAAGCGCGAGGGGGTTTAGATACGCAGTATTTT
TRBJ2-1 . TRBV4-3 few CASSQEVTGNHEQFF TGCGCCAGCAGCCAAGAAGTCACAGGGAACCATGAGCAGTTCTTC
TRBJ1-6 . TRBV7-1 . CASSSDSNKSPLHF TGTGCCAGCAGCTCCGACAGCAATAAGTCACCCCTCCACTTT
TRBJ1-4 . TRBV6-5 . CASSKSLGLGEKLFF TGTGCCAGCAGTAAATCCTTGGGCTTGGGTGAAAAACTGTTTTTT
TRBJ2-6 . TRBV4-1 few CASSQDWGVWANVLTF TGCGCCAGCAGCCAAGATTGGGGGGTCTGGGCCAACGTCCTGACTTTC
TRBJ1-2 TRBD1 TRBV12-3/TRBV12-4 few CASSFEEGANYGYTF TGTGCCAGCAGTTTTGAGGAGGGGGCCAACTATGGCTACACCTTC
TRBJ2-5 TRBD1 TRBV12-3/TRBV12-4 few CASSPSGQGVQETQYF TGTGCCAGCAGTCCCTCGGGACAGGGGGTCCAAGAGACCCAGTACTTC
TRBJ2-5 . TRBV5-6 . CASCLGGGAQETQYF TGTGCCAGTTGCCTGGGTGGCGGGGCGCAAGAGACCCAGTACTTC
TRBJ1-2 . TRBV4-1 few CASSQDAMGGNYGYTF TGCGCCAGCAGCCAAGATGCTATGGGCGGGAACTATGGCTACACCTTC
TRBJ1-4 . TRBV12-3/TRBV12-4 few CASSLSGPLVFF TGTGCCAGCAGTTTAAGCGGGCCATTAGTGTTTTTT
TRBJ2-7 TRBD1 TRBV30 . CAWSSQGIDYEQYF TGTGCCTGGAGTTCACAGGGGATAGATTACGAGCAGTACTTC
TRBJ2-4 TRBD2 TRBV4-1 . CASSQSPTSGGVNIQYF TGCGCCAGCAGCCAATCTCCGACTAGCGGGGGGGTTAACATTCAGTACTTC
TRBJ1-2 . TRBV5-1 few CASSLVGGHRGGYTF TGCGCCAGCAGCTTGGTAGGGGGACATCGCGGTGGCTACACCTTC
TRBJ1-4 . TRBV12-3/TRBV12-4 . CASKGGWNEKLFF TGTGCCAGCAAAGGGGGATGGAATGAAAAACTGTTTTTT
TRBJ2-3 . TRBV6-2/TRBV6-3 . CASSYSSRDTDTQYF TGTGCCAGCAGTTACTCGTCCAGGGACACAGATACGCAGTATTTT